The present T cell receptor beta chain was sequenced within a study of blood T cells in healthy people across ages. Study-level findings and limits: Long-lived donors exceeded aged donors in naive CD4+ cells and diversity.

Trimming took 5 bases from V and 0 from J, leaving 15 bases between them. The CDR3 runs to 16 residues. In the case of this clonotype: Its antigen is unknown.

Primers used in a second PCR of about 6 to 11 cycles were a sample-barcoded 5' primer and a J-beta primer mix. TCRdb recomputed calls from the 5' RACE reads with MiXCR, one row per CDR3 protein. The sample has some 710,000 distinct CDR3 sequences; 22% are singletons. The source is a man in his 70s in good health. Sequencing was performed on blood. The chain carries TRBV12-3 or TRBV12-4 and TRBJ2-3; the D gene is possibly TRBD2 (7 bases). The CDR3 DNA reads TGTGCCAGCAGTCCCCGCGGGGGCGGCAGCACAGATACGCAGTATTTT. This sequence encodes CASSPRGGGSTDTQYF.